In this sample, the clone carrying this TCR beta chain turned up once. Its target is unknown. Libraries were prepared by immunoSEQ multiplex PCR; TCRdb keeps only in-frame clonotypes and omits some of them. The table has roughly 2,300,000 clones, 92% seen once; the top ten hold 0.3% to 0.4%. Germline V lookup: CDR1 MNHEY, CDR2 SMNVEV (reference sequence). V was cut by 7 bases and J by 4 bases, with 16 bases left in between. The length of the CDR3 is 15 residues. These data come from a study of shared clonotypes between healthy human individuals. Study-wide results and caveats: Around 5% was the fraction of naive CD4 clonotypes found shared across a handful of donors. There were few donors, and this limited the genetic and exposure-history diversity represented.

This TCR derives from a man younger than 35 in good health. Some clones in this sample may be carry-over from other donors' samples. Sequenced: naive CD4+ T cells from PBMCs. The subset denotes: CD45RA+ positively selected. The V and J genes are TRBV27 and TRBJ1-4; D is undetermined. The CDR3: CASTSPEAGNEKLFF. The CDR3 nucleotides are TGTGCCAGCACCTCCCCAGAGGCGGGTAATGAAAAACTGTTTTTT. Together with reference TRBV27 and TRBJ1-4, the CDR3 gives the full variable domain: EAQVTQNPRYLITVTGKKLTVTCSQNMNHEYMSWYRQDPGLGLRQIYYSMNVEVTDKGDVPEGYKVSRKEKRNFPLILESPSPNQTSLYFCASTSPEAGNEKLFFGSGTQLSVL.